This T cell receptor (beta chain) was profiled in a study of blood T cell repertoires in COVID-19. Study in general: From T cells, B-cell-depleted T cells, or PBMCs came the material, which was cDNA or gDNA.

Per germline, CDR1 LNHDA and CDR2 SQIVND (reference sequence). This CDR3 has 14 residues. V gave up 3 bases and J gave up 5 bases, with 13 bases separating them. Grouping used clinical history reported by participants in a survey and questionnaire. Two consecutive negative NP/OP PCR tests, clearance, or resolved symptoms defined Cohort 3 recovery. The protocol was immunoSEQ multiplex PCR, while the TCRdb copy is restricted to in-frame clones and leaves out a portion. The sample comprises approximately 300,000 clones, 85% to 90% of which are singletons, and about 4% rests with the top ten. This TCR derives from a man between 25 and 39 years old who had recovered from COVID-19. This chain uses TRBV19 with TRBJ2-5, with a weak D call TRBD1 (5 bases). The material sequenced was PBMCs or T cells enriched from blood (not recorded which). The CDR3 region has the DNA TGTGCCAGTAGTATGGGGCCTCCCCCGGAGACCCAGTACTTC. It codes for CASSMGPPPETQYF.